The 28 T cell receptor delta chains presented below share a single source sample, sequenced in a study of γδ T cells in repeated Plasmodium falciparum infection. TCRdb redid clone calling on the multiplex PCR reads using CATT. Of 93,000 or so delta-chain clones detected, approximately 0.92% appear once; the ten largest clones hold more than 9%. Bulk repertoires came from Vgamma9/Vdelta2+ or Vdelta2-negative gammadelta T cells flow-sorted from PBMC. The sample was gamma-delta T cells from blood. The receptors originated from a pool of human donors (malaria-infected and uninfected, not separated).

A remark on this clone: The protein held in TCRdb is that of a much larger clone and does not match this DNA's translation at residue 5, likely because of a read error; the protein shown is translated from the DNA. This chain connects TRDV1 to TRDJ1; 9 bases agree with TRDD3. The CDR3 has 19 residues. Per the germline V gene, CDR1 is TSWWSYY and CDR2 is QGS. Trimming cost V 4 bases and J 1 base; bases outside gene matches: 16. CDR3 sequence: CALGGFGIFWGIFTDKLIF. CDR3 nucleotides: TGTGCTCTTGGGGGATTCGGCATTTTCTGGGGGATCTTCACCGATAAACTCATCTTT.

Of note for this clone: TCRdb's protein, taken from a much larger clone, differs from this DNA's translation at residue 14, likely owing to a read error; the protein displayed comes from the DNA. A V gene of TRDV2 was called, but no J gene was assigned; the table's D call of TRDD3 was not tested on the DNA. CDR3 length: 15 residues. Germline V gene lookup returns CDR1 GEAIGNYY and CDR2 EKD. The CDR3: CACDRLGDFRDKLTF. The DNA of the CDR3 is TGTGCCTGTGACAGACTGGGGGATTTTCGCGATAAACTCACCTTT.

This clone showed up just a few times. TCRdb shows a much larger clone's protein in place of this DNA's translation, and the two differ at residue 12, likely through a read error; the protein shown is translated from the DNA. The CDR3 here is CALGELPVYGFQNTDKLIF. For the CDR3, the DNA is TGTGCTCTTGGGGAACTGCCGGTCTACGGTTTCCAGAACACCGATAAACTCATCTTT. V and J are TRDV1 and TRDJ1; no reliable D call. Assignment of the J gene here rests on matching the DNA to germline, because TCRdb gives none. CDR3 length: 19 residues. Germline loops: CDR1 TSWWSYY, CDR2 QGS. Trimming took 0 bases from V and 0 from J, leaving 20 bases between them.

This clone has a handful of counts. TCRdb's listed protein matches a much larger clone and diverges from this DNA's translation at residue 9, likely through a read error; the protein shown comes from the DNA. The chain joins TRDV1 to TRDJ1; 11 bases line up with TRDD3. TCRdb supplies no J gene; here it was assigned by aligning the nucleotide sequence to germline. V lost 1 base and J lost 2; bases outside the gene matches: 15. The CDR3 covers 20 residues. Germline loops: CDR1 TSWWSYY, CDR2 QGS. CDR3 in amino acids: CALGEPRGVLGDNRTDKLIF. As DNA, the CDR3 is TGTGCTCTTGGGGAACCTCGTGGAGTACTGGGGGATAATAGGACCGATAAACTCATCTTT.

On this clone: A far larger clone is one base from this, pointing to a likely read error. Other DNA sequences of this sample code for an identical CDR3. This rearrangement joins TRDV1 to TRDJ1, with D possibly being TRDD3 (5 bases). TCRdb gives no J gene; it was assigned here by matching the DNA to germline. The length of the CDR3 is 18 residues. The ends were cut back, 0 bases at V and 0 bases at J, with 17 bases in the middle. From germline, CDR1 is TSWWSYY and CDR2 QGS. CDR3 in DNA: TGTGCTCTTGGGGAACTGGAGACAGGGGGTTTGTACACCGATAAACTCATCTTT. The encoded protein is CALGELETGGLYTDKLIF.

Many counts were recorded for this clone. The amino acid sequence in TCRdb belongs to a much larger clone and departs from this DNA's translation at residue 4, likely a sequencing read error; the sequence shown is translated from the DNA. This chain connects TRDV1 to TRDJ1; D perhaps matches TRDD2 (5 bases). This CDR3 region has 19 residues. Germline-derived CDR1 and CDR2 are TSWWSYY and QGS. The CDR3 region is CALEESGPPVVLQTDKLIF. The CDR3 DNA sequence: TGTGCTCTTGAGGAATCGGGGCCCCCGGTCGTCCTTCAAACCGATAAACTCATCTTT.

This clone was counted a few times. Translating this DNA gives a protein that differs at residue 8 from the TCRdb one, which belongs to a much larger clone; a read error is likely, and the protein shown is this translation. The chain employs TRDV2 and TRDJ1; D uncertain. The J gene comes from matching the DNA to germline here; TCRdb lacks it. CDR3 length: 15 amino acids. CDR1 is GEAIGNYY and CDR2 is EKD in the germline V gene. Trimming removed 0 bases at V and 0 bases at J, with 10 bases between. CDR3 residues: CACDTVVSDTDKLIF. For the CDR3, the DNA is TGTGCCTGTGACACCGTAGTATCAGACACCGATAAACTCATCTTT.

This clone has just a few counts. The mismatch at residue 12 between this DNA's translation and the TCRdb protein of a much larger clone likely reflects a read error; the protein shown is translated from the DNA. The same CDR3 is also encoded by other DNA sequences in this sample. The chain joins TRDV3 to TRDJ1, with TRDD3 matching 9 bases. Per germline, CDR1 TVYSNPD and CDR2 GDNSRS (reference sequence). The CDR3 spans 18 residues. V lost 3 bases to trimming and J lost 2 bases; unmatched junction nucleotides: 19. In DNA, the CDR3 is TGTGCCTTGTGGCCTTCGCGCAGGGGATACGCATTGACCGATAAACTCATCTTT. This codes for CALWPSRRGYALTDKLIF.

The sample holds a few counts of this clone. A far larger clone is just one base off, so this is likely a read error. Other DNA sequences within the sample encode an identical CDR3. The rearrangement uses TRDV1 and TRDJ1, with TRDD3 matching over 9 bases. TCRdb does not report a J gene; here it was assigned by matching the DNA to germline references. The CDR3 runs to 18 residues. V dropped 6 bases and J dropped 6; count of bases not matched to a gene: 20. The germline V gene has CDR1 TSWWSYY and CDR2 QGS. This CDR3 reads CALGDLKAWGISWHKLIF. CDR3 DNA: TGTGCTCTTGGAGACCTTAAAGCGTGGGGGATAAGCTGGCATAAACTCATCTTT.

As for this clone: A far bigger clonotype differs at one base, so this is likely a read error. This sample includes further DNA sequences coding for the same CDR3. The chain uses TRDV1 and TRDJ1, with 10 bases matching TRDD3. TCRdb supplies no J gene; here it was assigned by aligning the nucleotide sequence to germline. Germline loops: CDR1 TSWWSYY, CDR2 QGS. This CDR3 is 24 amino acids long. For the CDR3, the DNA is TGTGCCCTTGGGGAACTAGAACTGTTCCCTACGATTGACGGGGGGATACGATACACCGATAAACTCATCTTT. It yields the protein CALGELELFPTIDGGIRYTDKLIF.

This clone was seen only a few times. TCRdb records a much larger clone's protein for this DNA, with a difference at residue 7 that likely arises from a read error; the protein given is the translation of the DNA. The CDR3 region has the DNA TGTGCTCTTGGGGAATACCCTTCCGCAACCTCCTGGTACACCGATAAACTCATCTTT. Its protein product is CALGEYPSATSWYTDKLIF. The V and J genes are TRDV1 and TRDJ1, with D possibly matching TRDD2 (6 bases). Here the J gene came from matching the DNA to germline, since TCRdb omits it. Germline loops: CDR1 TSWWSYY, CDR2 QGS. The CDR3 has 19 residues. V dropped 2 bases and J dropped 0 bases, with 22 bases sitting between them.

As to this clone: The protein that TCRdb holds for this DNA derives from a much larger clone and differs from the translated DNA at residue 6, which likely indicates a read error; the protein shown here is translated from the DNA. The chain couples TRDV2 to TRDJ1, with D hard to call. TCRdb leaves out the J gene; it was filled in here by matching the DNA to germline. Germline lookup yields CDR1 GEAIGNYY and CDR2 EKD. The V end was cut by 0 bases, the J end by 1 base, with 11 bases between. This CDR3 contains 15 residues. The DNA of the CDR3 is TGTGCCTGTGACACCGACGGAGCGCTCACCGATAAACTCATCTTT. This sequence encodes CACDTDGALTDKLIF.

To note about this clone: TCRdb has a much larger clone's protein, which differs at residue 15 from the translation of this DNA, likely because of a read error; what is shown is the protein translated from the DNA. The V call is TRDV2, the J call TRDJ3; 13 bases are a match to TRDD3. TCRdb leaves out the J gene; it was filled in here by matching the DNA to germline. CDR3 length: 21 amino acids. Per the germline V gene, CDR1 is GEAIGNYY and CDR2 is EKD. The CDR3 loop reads CACDIVLGDTVSSWGTRQMFF. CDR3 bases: TGTGCCTGTGATATCGTACTGGGGGATACGGTCAGCTCCTGGGGCACCCGACAGATGTTTTTC.

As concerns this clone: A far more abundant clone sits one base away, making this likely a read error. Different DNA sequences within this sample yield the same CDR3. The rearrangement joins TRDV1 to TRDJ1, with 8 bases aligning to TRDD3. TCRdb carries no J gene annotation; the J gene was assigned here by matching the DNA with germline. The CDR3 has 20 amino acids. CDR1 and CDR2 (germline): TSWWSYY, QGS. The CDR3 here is CALGEPSPPKYWGLTDKLIF. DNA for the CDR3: TGTGCCCTTGGGGAACCCAGCCCTCCCAAATACTGGGGGCTCACCGATAAACTCATCTTT.

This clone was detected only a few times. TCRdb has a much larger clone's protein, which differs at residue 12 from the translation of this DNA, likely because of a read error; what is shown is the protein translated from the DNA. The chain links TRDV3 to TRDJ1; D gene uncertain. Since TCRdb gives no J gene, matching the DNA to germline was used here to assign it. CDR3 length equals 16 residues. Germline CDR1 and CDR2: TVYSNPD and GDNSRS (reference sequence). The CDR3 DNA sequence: TGTGCCTTTCGTCTAGCAGGCTGGCAACTTACCGCTAAACTCATCTTT. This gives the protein CAFRLAGWQLTAKLIF.

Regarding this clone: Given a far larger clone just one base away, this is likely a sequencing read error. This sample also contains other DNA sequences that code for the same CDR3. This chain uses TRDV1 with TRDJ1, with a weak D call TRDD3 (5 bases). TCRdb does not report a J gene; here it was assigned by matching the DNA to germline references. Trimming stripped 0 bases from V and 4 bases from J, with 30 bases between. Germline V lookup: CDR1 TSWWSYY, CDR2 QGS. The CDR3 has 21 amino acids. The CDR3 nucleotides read TGTGCTCTTGGGGAACTGTGGTGCCCCGCGTTGGGGTGTTCCCCGGACGATAAACTCATCTTT. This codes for CALGELWCPALGCSPDDKLIF.

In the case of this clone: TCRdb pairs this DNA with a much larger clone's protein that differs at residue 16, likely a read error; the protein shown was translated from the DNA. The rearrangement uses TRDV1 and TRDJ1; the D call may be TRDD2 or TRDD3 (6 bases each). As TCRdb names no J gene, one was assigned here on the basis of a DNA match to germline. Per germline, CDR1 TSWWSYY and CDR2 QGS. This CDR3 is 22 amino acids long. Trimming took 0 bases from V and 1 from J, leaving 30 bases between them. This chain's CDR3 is CALGELVLSYALGGASTDKLIF. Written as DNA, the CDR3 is TGTGCTCTTGGGGAACTAGTCTTATCCTACGCCTTGGGGGGCGCAAGCACCGATAAACTCATCTTT.

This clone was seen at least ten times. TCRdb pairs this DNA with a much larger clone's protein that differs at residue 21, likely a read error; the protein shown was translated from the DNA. CDR3 amino acids: CALGEPGLPTFLGDRGTDKLTF. DNA of the CDR3: TGTGCTCTTGGGGAGCCCGGCCTTCCTACGTTCTTGGGGGATAGGGGCACCGATAAACTCACCTTT. The chain is built from TRDV1 and TRDJ1; D could derive from TRDD2 or TRDD3 (9 bases each). Germline CDR1 and CDR2: TSWWSYY and QGS. The CDR3 runs to 22 residues.

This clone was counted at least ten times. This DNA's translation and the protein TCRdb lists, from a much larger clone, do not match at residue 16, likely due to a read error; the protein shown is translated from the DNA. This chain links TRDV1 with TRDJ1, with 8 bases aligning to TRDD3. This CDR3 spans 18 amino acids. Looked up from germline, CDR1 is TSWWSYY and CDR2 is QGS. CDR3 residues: CALGTRPWGTHETDKPIF. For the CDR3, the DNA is TGTGCTCTTGGGACCAGACCCTGGGGGACCCACGAGACCGATAAACCCATCTTT.

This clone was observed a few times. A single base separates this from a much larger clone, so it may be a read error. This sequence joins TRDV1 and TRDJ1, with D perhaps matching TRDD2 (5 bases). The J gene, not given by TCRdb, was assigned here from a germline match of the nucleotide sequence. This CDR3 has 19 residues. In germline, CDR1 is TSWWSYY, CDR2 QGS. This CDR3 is CALGDPSPSEDSYTDRLIF. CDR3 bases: TGTGCTCTTGGGGATCCCTCACCTTCTGAGGACTCGTACACCGATAGACTCATCTTT.

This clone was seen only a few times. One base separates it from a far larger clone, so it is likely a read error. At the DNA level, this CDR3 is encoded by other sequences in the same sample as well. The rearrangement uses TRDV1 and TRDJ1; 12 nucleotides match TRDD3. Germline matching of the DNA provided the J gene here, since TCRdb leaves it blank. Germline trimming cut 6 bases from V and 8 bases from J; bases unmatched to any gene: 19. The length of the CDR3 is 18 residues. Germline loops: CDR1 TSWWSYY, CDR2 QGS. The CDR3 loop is CALGIQLGDTLHPPKLIF. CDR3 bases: TGTGCTCTTGGAATCCAGCTGGGGGATACGCTTCATCCACCGAAACTCATCTTT.

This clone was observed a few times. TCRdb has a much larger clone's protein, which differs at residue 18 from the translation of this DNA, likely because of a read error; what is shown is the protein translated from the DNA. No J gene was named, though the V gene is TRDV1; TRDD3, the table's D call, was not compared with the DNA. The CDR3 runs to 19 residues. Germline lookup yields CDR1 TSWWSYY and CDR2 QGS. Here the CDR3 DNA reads TGTGCTCTTGGGGAGCAACTCGTGAGGGGATACGTACCCACCGATAAACTCACCTTT. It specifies CALGEQLVRGYVPTDKLTF.

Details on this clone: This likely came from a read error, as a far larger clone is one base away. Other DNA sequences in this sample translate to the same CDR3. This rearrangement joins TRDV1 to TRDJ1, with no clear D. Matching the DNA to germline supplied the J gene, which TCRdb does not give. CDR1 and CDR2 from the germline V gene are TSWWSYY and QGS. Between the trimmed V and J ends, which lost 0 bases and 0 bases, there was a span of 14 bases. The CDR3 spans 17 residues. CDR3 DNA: TGTGCTCTTGGGGAACTAGAGTCGCGGGACTACACCGATAAACTCATCTTT. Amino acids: CALGELESRDYTDKLIF.

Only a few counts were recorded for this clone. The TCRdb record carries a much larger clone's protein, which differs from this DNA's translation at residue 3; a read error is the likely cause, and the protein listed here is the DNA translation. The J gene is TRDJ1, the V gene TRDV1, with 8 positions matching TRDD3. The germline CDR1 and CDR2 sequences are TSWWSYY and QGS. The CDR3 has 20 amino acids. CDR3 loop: CAPGELCESPGGPYTDKLIF. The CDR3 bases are TGTGCTCCTGGGGAACTCTGCGAGTCCCCTGGGGGACCGTACACCGATAAACTCATCTTT.

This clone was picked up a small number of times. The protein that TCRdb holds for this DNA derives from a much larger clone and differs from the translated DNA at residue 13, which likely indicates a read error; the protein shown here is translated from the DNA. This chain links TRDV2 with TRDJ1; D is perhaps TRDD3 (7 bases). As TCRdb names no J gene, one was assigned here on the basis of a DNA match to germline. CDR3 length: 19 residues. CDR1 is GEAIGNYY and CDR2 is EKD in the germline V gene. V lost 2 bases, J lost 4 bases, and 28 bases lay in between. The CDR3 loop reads CACDRLPRGIQNNDDKLIF. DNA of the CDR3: TGTGCCTGTGACAGACTTCCTCGCGGGATACAGAACAACGACGATAAACTCATCTTT.

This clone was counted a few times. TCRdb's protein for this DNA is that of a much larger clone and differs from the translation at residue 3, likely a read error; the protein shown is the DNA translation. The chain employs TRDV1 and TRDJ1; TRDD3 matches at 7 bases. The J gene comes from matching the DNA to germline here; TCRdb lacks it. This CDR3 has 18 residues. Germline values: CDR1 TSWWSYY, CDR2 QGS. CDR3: CAPGPLPWGVTYTDKLIF. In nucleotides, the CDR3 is TGTGCTCCTGGGCCTCTTCCCTGGGGGGTTACCTACACCGATAAACTCATCTTT.

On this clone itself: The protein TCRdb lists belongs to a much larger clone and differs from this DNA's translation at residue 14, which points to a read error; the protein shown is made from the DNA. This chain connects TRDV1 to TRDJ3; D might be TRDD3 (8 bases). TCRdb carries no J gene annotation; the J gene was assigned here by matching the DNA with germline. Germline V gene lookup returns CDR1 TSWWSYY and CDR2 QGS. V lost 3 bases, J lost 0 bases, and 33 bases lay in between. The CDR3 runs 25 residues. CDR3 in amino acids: CALGDPIFLQGDNCADSWDTRQMFF. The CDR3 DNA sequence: TGTGCTCTTGGGGATCCAATTTTCCTACAGGGGGATAACTGTGCGGACTCCTGGGACACCCGACAGATGTTTTTC.

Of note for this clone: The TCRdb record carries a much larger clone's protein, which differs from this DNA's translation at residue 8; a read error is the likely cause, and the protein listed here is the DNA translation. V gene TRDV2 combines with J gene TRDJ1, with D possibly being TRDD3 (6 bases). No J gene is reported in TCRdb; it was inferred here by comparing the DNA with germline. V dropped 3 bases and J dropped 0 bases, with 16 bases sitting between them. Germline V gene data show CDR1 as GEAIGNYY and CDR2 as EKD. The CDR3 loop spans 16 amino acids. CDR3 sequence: CACDRTGSLYTDKLIF. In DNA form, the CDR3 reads TGTGCCTGTGACCGTACTGGGAGTTTGTACACCGATAAACTCATCTTT.